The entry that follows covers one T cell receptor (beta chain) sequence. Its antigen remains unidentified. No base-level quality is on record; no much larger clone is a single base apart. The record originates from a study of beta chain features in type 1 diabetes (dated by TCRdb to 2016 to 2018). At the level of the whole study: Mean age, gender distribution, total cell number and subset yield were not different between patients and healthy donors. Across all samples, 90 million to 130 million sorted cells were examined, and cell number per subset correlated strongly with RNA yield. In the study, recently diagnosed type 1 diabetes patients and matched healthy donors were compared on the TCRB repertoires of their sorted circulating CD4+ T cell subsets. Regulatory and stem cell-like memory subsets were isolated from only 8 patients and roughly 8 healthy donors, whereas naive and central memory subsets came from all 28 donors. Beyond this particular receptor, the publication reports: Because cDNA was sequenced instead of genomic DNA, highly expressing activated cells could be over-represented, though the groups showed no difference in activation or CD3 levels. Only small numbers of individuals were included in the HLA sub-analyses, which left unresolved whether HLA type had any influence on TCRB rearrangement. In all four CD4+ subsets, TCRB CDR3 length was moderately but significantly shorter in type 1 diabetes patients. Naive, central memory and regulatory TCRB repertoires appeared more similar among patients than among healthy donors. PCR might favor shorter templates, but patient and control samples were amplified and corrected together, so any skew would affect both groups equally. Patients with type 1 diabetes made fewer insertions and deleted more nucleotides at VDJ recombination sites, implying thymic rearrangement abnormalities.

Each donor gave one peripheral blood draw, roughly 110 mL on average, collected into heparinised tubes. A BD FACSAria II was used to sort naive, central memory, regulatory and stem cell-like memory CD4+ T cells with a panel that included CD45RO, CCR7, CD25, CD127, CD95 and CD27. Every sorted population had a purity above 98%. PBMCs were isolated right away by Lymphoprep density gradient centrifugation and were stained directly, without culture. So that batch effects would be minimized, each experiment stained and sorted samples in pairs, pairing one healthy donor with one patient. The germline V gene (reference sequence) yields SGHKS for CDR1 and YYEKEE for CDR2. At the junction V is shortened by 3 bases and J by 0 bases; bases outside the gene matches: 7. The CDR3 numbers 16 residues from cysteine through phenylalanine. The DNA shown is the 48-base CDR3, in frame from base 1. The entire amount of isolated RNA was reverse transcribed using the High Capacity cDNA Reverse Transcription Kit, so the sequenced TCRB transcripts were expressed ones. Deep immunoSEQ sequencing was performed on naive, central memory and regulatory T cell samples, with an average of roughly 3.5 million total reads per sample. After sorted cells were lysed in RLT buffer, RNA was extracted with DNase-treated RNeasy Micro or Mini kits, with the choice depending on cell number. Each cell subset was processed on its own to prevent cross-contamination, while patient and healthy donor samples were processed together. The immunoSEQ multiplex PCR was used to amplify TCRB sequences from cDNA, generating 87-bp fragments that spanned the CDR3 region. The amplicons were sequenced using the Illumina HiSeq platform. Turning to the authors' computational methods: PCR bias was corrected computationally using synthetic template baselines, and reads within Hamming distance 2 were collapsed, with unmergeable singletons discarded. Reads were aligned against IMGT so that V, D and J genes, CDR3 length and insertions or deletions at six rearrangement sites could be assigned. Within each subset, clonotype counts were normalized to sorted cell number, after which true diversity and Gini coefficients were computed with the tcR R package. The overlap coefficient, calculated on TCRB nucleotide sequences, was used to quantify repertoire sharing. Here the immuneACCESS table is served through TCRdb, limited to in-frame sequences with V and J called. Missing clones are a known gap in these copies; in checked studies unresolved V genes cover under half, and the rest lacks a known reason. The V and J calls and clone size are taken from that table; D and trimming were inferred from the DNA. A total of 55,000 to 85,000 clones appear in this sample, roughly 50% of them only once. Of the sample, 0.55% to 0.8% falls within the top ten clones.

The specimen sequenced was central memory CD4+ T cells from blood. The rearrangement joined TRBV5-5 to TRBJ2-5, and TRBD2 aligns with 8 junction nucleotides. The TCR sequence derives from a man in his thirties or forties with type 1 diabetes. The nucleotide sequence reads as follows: TGTGCCAGCAGCTCCCGACTAGCGCAAAACCAAGAGACCCAGTACTTC. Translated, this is CASSSRLAQNQETQYF. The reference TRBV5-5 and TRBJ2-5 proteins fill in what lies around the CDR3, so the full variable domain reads DAGVTQSPTHLIKTRGQQVTLRCSPISGHKSVSWYQQVLGQGPQFIFQYYEKEERGRGNFPDRFSARQFPNYSSELNVNALLLGDSALYLCASSSRLAQNQETQYFGPGTRLLVL.